What follows is one T cell receptor (beta chain) and its context. Assay used: immunoSEQ multiplex PCR; TCRdb lists only in-frame clones, some missing. The sample has around 120,000 clones; roughly 88% are singletons. The sample belongs to a study of T cell responses to AZD1222 COVID-19 vaccine. This CDR3 has 10 residues. Trimming cost V 3 bases and J 7 bases, with 4 bases left between them. Germline V gene lookup returns CDR1 SQVTM and CDR2 ANQGSEA. The starting material was peripheral blood, obtained on day 0 of AZD1222 vaccination. This clonotype was obtained from an adult in good health. The V call is TRBV29-1, the J call TRBJ2-1; the D is unclear. The CDR3 sequence: CSVDLNEQFF. The CDR3 DNA reads as TGCAGCGTTGACCTTAATGAGCAGTTCTTC.